A selection of T cell receptor beta chains follows, all from one sample in a study of CD4 T cells in relation to SARS-CoV-2 and coronaviruses. Clones were sequenced by immunoSEQ multiplex PCR, and TCRdb holds only the in-frame ones, with some missing. Altogether about 68,000 clones are present, roughly 93% being singletons, with the ten largest covering approximately 0.2%. The material sequenced was naive CD4+ T cells from PBMCs. The receptors were gathered from a human donor in good health. Both conserved end residues are part of each CDR3. The D gene is left open where the match is weak. Clone sizes are given selectively: once, few, many, or a class where the clone is expanded.

J: TRBJ2-3; size: NA; D: NA; V: TRBV5-4; CDR3: CASSLAGTDTQYF; DNA: TGTGCCAGCAGCCTCGCTGGGACGGATACGCAGTATTTT
J: TRBJ1-4; size: NA; D: NA; V: TRBV12-3/TRBV12-4; CDR3: CASSQHQVKKLFF; DNA: TGTGCCAGCAGTCAACATCAGGTTAAGAAACTGTTTTTT
J: TRBJ2-6; size: once; D: TRBD1; V: TRBV19; CDR3: CASTPLGGAPPGANVLTF; DNA: TGTGCCAGTACCCCCTTAGGGGGCGCTCCCCCTGGGGCCAACGTCCTGACTTTC
J: TRBJ2-3; size: NA; D: NA; V: TRBV19; CDR3: CASNGGGPATDTQYF; DNA: TGTGCCAGTAATGGGGGCGGGCCGGCGACAGATACGCAGTATTTT
J: TRBJ2-3; size: NA; D: TRBD1; V: TRBV2; CDR3: CASSERTGMVTDTQYF; DNA: TGTGCCAGCAGTGAAAGGACAGGGATGGTCACAGATACGCAGTATTTT
J: TRBJ1-4; size: NA; D: TRBD1; V: TRBV5-1; CDR3: CASSLAGTAGEKLFF; DNA: TGCGCCAGCAGCTTGGCCGGGACAGCTGGGGAAAAACTGTTTTTT
J: TRBJ1-1; size: NA; D: NA; V: TRBV19; CDR3: CASRANTEAFF; DNA: TGTGCCAGTAGGGCCAACACTGAAGCTTTCTTT
J: TRBJ1-2; size: NA; D: NA; V: TRBV5-1; CDR3: CASSLAGVNYGYTF; DNA: TGCGCCAGCAGCTTGGCCGGAGTTAACTATGGCTACACCTTC
J: TRBJ2-5; size: NA; D: NA; V: TRBV3-1/TRBV3-2; CDR3: CASSQVGGRETQYF; DNA: TGTGCCAGCAGCCAAGTGGGAGGACGGGAGACCCAGTACTTC
J: TRBJ1-1; size: NA; D: NA; V: TRBV11-2; CDR3: CASSLLVAGSTEAFF; DNA: TGTGCCAGCAGCTTACTAGTTGCAGGGTCCACTGAAGCTTTCTTT
J: TRBJ2-3; size: NA; D: NA; V: TRBV28; CDR3: CASGWGPSTDTQYF; DNA: TGTGCCAGCGGGTGGGGGCCTAGCACAGATACGCAGTATTTT
J: TRBJ1-4; size: NA; D: TRBD1; V: TRBV18; CDR3: CASSPPDSGGNEKLFF; DNA: TGTGCCAGCTCACCACCCGATTCAGGGGGTAACGAAAAACTGTTTTTT
J: TRBJ1-3; size: NA; D: NA; V: TRBV5-1; CDR3: CASSFGSSGNTIYF; DNA: TGCGCCAGCAGCTTCGGGAGCTCTGGAAACACCATATATTTT
J: TRBJ2-1; size: NA; D: TRBD2; V: TRBV7-3; CDR3: CASSSGLAANNEQFF; DNA: TGTGCCAGCAGCTCGGGACTAGCGGCGAACAATGAGCAGTTCTTC
J: TRBJ1-4; size: NA; D: NA; V: TRBV27; CDR3: CASRRSANEKLFF; DNA: TGTGCCAGCAGACGGAGCGCTAATGAAAAACTGTTTTTT
J: TRBJ1-2; size: NA; D: NA; V: TRBV28; CDR3: CASLLRGRMNGYTF; DNA: TGTGCCAGCCTCTTACGAGGCAGGATGAATGGCTACACCTTC
J: TRBJ2-7; size: NA; D: TRBD1; V: TRBV28; CDR3: CASSPDRGHEQYF; DNA: TGTGCCAGCAGTCCCGACAGGGGCCACGAGCAGTACTTC
J: TRBJ2-5; size: once; D: NA; V: TRBV7-2; CDR3: CASSPGTLETQYF; DNA: TGTGCCAGCAGCCCCGGGACATTAGAGACCCAGTACTTC
J: TRBJ2-5; size: NA; D: NA; V: TRBV18; CDR3: CASSPLGRTQETQYF; DNA: TGTGCCAGCTCACCGCTGGGACGGACGCAAGAGACCCAGTACTTC
J: TRBJ2-1; size: NA; D: NA; V: TRBV12-3/TRBV12-4; CDR3: CASSLGGAQQFF; DNA: TGTGCCAGCAGTTTAGGGGGCGCCCAGCAGTTCTTC
J: TRBJ2-7; size: NA; D: NA; V: TRBV5-4; CDR3: CASSSNRETYEQYF; DNA: TGTGCCAGCAGCAGCAACAGGGAAACCTACGAGCAGTACTTC
J: TRBJ2-7; size: NA; D: TRBD1; V: TRBV6-5; CDR3: CASSRDRGSYEQYF; DNA: TGTGCCAGCAGTCGGGACAGGGGCTCCTACGAGCAGTACTTC
J: TRBJ2-6; size: NA; D: TRBD1; V: TRBV27; CDR3: CASSPWTGYILTF; DNA: TGTGCCAGCAGTCCTTGGACAGGGTATATCCTGACTTTC
J: TRBJ2-2; size: NA; D: NA; V: TRBV19; CDR3: CASINRAATGELFF; DNA: TGTGCCAGTATTAACCGAGCGGCCACCGGGGAGCTGTTTTTT
J: TRBJ2-5; size: NA; D: TRBD2; V: TRBV9; CDR3: CASSRVGLEETQYF; DNA: TGTGCCAGCAGCAGAGTGGGACTAGAGGAGACCCAGTACTTC
J: TRBJ2-2; size: NA; D: NA; V: TRBV7-2; CDR3: CASSPAAARTGELFF; DNA: TGTGCCAGCAGCCCTGCGGCCGCCCGCACCGGGGAGCTGTTTTTT